A selection of T cell receptor beta chains follows, all from one sample in a study of T cell responses to AZD1222 COVID-19 vaccine. The repertoire was sequenced with immunoSEQ multiplex PCR; TCRdb's copy has only in-frame clones and lacks some. The sample consists of approximately 150,000 clones, roughly 93% of them appearing once. This specimen consisted of peripheral blood, obtained on day 0 of MenACWY control vaccination. The source is an adult in good health. Both conserved end residues are part of each CDR3. A D gene is named only where the DNA matches it firmly. A row's size may be missing; if present it is once, few, many or a size class.

D gene	V gene	clone size	J gene	CDR3 length	CDR3 protein	CDR3 DNA
.	TRBV9	.	TRBJ1-1	14	CASSVLPGFTEAFF	TGTGCCAGCAGCGTGCTTCCGGGTTTCACTGAAGCTTTCTTT
.	TRBV5-1	.	TRBJ1-1	13	CASSLDRVAEAFF	TGCGCCAGCAGCTTGGACAGGGTAGCTGAAGCTTTCTTT
.	TRBV14	.	TRBJ1-2	13	CASSHITNYGYTF	TGTGCCAGCAGCCACATCACTAACTATGGCTACACCTTC
TRBD2	TRBV5-1	.	TRBJ2-1	18	CASSLSPWGAGVANEQFF	TGCGCCAGCAGCTTGTCCCCCTGGGGAGCGGGAGTTGCCAATGAGCAGTTCTTC
TRBD2	TRBV3-1/TRBV3-2	.	TRBJ2-1	16	CASSQGIAGIYNEQFF	TGTGCCAGCAGCCAAGGCATAGCGGGTATTTACAATGAGCAGTTCTTC
.	TRBV3-1/TRBV3-2	.	TRBJ1-3	12	CASSQAGNTIYF	TGTGCCAGCAGCCAAGCAGGAAACACCATATATTTT
.	TRBV14	.	TRBJ2-1	17	CASSPGPFNKGRSEQFF	TGTGCCAGCAGTCCTGGCCCTTTTAATAAAGGCCGGAGTGAGCAGTTCTTC
.	TRBV19	once	TRBJ2-1	18	CASSIEGLADSSYNEQFF	TGTGCCAGTAGTATAGAAGGGCTAGCGGACAGCTCCTACAATGAGCAGTTCTTC
.	TRBV9	.	TRBJ2-3	15	CASSVAGNWADTQYF	TGTGCCAGCAGCGTAGCAGGGAATTGGGCAGATACGCAGTATTTT
.	TRBV3-1/TRBV3-2	once	TRBJ2-1	17	CASSQDPGGRSYNEQFF	TGTGCCAGCAGCCAAGATCCGGGCGGCCGCTCCTACAATGAGCAGTTCTTC
.	TRBV19	.	TRBJ1-1	13	CASERTVNTEAFF	TGTGCCAGCGAAAGGACAGTGAACACTGAAGCTTTCTTT
.	TRBV1	.	TRBJ1-5	15	CTSIQGNRGSQPQHF	TGCACCAGCATCCAAGGAAACAGGGGGAGTCAGCCCCAGCATTTT
TRBD1	TRBV19	.	TRBJ1-5	16	CASSFSQDRDNQPQHF	TGTGCCAGTAGTTTCTCCCAGGACAGGGACAATCAGCCCCAGCATTTT
.	TRBV24-1	.	TRBJ2-1	15	CATSDPSGSYNEQFF	TGTGCCACCAGTGATCCCTCAGGCTCCTACAATGAGCAGTTCTTC
.	TRBV29-1	.	TRBJ2-5	13	CSVPGRKGETQYF	TGCAGCGTTCCCGGACGGAAAGGGGAGACCCAGTACTTC
.	TRBV5-1	.	TRBJ1-4	17	CASSLFRGPGTNEKLFF	TGCGCCAGCAGCTTGTTCCGGGGGCCTGGGACTAATGAAAAACTGTTTTTT
.	TRBV7-9	.	TRBJ2-2	12	CASSPRTGELFF	TGTGCCAGCAGCCCCCGGACCGGGGAGCTGTTTTTT
TRBD2	TRBV5-1	.	TRBJ2-2	16	CASYPGLAGNTGELFF	TGCGCCAGCTATCCGGGGCTAGCGGGGAACACCGGGGAGCTGTTTTTT
.	TRBV3-1/TRBV3-2	once	TRBJ1-4	14	CASSQSKLQEKLFF	TGTGCCAGCAGCCAATCAAAACTCCAGGAAAAACTGTTTTTT
TRBD2	TRBV6-2/TRBV6-3	.	TRBJ2-7	13	CASSYAGGDEQYF	TGTGCCAGCAGTTACGCGGGGGGGGACGAGCAGTACTTC
TRBD1	TRBV4-2	.	TRBJ2-7	19	CASSQDLGPGQNPPREQYF	TGTGCCAGCAGCCAAGATTTGGGCCCGGGACAGAATCCTCCTAGAGAGCAGTACTTC
TRBD2	TRBV7-9	once	TRBJ2-7	15	CASSLVAGGPHEQYF	TGTGCCAGCAGCTTAGTAGCGGGAGGTCCCCACGAGCAGTACTTC
.	TRBV5-4	.	TRBJ2-7	13	CASSPNNRNEQYF	TGTGCCAGCAGCCCGAATAATAGGAACGAGCAGTACTTC
.	TRBV4-3	once	TRBJ1-1	15	CASSQEWSTLPEAFF	TGCGCCAGCAGCCAAGAATGGTCCACCTTGCCTGAAGCTTTCTTT
.	TRBV5-1	.	TRBJ1-5	14	CASSTKGGGQPQHF	TGCGCCAGCAGCACCAAAGGGGGGGGACAGCCCCAGCATTTT
.	TRBV9	.	TRBJ1-2	14	CASSPAGTVDGYTF	TGTGCCAGCAGCCCAGCCGGTACAGTGGATGGCTACACCTTC
TRBD2	TRBV3-1/TRBV3-2	.	TRBJ2-5	18	CASSQAGQAGGPGETQYF	TGTGCCAGCAGCCAAGCTGGGCAGGCGGGGGGGCCGGGGGAGACCCAGTACTTC
TRBD2	TRBV6-1	.	TRBJ2-1	18	CASSERASGGFPNNEQFF	TGTGCCAGCAGTGAAAGGGCTAGCGGGGGGTTCCCTAACAATGAGCAGTTCTTC
.	TRBV16	.	TRBJ1-2	17	CASSQSVGRKDNYGYTF	TGTGCCAGCAGCCAATCAGTGGGTAGAAAGGATAACTATGGCTACACCTTC
TRBD1	TRBV7-3	.	TRBJ1-1	13	CASSSGGNTEAFF	TGTGCCAGCAGTTCAGGGGGGAACACTGAAGCTTTCTTT